Listed below are T cell receptor beta chains from one sample, sequenced in a study of cytomegalovirus exposure and HLA in healthy donors. Clones were sequenced by immunoSEQ multiplex PCR, and TCRdb holds only the in-frame ones, with some missing. The table lists about 170,000 clones, under 90% of them singletons. Sequenced input: PBMCs. These receptors were collected from a young man in good health and CMV-seronegative. CDR3s include the opening cysteine and the closing phenylalanine or tryptophan. Fields, in order: V gene, D gene, J gene, clone size, CDR3 protein, CDR3 DNA. The D gene is left open where the match is weak. Size values are once, few and many counts, or a class for expanded clones, and some rows have none.

V: TRBV4-1; D: TRBD2; J: TRBJ2-7; size: -; CDR3: CASSQDWTGVAGATYEQYF; DNA: TGCGCCAGCAGCCAAGATTGGACGGGTGTAGCGGGAGCGACCTACGAGCAGTACTTC
V: TRBV2; D: -; J: TRBJ2-1; size: -; CDR3: CASSGRQVYNEQFF; DNA: TGTGCCAGCAGTGGAAGACAGGTTTACAATGAGCAGTTCTTC
V: TRBV5-4; D: TRBD1; J: TRBJ1-2; size: many; CDR3: CASSRNRDRVNGYTF; DNA: TGTGCCAGCAGCAGAAACCGGGACAGAGTGAATGGCTACACCTTC
V: TRBV27; D: -; J: TRBJ2-1; size: -; CDR3: CASSSPTYTGGEQFF; DNA: TGTGCCAGCAGTTCTCCAACATACACCGGCGGTGAGCAGTTCTTC
V: TRBV7-8; D: -; J: TRBJ1-3; size: -; CDR3: CASSLAPVYSGNTIYF; DNA: TGTGCCAGCAGCTTAGCGCCTGTCTACTCTGGAAACACCATATATTTT
V: TRBV7-9; D: TRBD1; J: TRBJ2-5; size: -; CDR3: CASSLEGARETQYF; DNA: TGTGCCAGCAGCTTAGAGGGGGCGCGGGAGACCCAGTACTTC
V: TRBV5-1; D: -; J: TRBJ2-6; size: few; CDR3: CASSLFAGANVLTF; DNA: TGCGCCAGCAGCTTGTTCGCTGGGGCCAACGTCCTGACTTTC
V: TRBV9; D: TRBD1; J: TRBJ2-2; size: -; CDR3: CASSVRQGSGELFF; DNA: TGTGCCAGCAGCGTACGACAGGGGTCCGGGGAGCTGTTTTTT
V: TRBV12-5; D: TRBD1; J: TRBJ1-3; size: -; CDR3: CASGPTGDYRNTIYF; DNA: TGTGCTAGTGGACCCACAGGGGATTACAGAAACACCATATATTTT
V: TRBV7-9; D: -; J: TRBJ2-7; size: -; CDR3: CASSLGVGGVYEQYF; DNA: TGTGCCAGCAGCTTAGGGGTGGGCGGGGTCTACGAGCAGTACTTC
V: TRBV18; D: -; J: TRBJ1-2; size: -; CDR3: CASSPPQTLTNYGYTF; DNA: TGTGCCAGCTCACCACCCCAGACTCTAACTAACTATGGCTACACCTTC
V: TRBV7-9; D: TRBD1; J: TRBJ1-1; size: once; CDR3: CASSLSDRVNTEAFF; DNA: TGTGCCAGCAGCTTATCAGACAGGGTGAACACTGAAGCTTTCTTT
V: TRBV6-1; D: -; J: TRBJ1-1; size: -; CDR3: CASSEGGGGTEAFF; DNA: TGTGCCAGCAGTGAAGGGGGAGGGGGCACTGAAGCTTTCTTT
V: TRBV10-2; D: -; J: TRBJ2-3; size: few; CDR3: CASLTSTDTQYF; DNA: TGCGCCAGCTTGACTAGCACAGATACGCAGTATTTT
V: TRBV19; D: TRBD2; J: TRBJ2-1; size: once; CDR3: CASKFSGRSEQFF; DNA: TGTGCCAGTAAATTCAGCGGGAGGAGTGAGCAGTTCTTC
V: TRBV14; D: TRBD1; J: TRBJ1-1; size: -; CDR3: CASSPDRVYAGAFF; DNA: TGTGCCAGCAGCCCGGACAGGGTGTACGCGGGAGCTTTCTTT
V: TRBV28; D: TRBD1; J: TRBJ1-2; size: -; CDR3: CASSPPTTGGWGYTF; DNA: TGTGCCAGCAGTCCACCCACAACAGGGGGCTGGGGCTACACCTTC
V: TRBV5-1; D: TRBD1; J: TRBJ2-7; size: -; CDR3: CASSLSGGAYEQYF; DNA: TGCGCCAGCAGCTTGTCAGGGGGTGCCTACGAGCAGTACTTC